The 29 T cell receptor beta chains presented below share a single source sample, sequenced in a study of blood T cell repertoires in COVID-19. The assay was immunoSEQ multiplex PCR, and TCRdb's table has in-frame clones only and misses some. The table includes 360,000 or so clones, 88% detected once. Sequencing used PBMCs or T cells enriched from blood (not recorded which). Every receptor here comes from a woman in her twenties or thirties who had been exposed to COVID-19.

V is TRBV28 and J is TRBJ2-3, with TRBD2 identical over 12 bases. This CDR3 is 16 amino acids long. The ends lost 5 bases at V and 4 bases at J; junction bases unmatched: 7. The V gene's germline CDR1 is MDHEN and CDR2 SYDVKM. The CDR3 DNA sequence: TGTGCCAGCAGTCCTATACTAGCGGGAGGACCAGATACGCAGTATTTT. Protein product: CASSPILAGGPDTQYF.

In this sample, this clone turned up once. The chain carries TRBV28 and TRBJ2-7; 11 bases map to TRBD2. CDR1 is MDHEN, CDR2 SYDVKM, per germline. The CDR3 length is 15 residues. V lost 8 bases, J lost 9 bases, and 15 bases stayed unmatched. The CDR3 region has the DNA TGTGCCAGCCAACAAACCGGGACTAGCGGACTACGGCAGTACTTC. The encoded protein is CASQQTGTSGLRQYF.

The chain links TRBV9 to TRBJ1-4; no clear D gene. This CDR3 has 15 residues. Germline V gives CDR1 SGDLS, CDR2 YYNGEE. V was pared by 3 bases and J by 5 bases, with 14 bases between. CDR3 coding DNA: TGTGCCAGCAGCGCCCGCGATGAAATCAATGAAAAACTGTTTTTT. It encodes CASSARDEINEKLFF.

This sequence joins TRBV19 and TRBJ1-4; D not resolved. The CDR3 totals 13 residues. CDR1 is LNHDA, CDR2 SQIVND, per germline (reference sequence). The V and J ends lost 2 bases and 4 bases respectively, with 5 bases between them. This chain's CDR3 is CASSININEKLFF. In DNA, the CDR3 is TGTGCCAGTAGTATAAACATTAATGAAAAACTGTTTTTT.

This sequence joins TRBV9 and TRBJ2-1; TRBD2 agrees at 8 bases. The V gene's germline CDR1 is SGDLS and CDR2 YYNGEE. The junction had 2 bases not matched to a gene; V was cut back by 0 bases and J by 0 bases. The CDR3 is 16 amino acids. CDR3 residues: CASSVDGTSSYNEQFF. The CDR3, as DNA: TGTGCCAGCAGCGTAGATGGGACTAGCTCCTACAATGAGCAGTTCTTC.

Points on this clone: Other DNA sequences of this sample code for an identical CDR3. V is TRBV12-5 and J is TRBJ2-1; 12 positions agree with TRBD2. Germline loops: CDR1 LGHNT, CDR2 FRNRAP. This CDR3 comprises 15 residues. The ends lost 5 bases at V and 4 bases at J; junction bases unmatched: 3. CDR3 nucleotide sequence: TGTGCTAGTGGTCTCGGGACTAGCGGGTACAATGAGCAGTTCTTC. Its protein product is CASGLGTSGYNEQFF.

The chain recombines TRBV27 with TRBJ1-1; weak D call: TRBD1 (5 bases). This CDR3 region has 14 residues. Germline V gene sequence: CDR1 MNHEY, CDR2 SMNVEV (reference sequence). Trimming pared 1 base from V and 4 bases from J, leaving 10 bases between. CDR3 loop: CASSLYGGGTEAFF. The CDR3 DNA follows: TGTGCCAGCAGTTTATATGGCGGGGGCACTGAAGCTTTCTTT.

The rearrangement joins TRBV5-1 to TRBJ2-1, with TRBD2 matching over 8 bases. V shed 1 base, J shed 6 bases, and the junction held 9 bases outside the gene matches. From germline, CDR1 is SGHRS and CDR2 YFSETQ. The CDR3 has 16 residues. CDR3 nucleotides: TGCGCCAGCAGCTTGTTTCCGAGCGGGAGTGGCAATGAGCAGTTCTTC. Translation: CASSLFPSGSGNEQFF.

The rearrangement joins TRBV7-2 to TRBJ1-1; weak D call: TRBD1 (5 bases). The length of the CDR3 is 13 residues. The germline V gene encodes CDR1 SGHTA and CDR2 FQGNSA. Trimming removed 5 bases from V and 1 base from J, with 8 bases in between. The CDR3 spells CASSVTGNTEAFF. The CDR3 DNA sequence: TGTGCCAGCAGCGTTACAGGGAACACTGAAGCTTTCTTT.

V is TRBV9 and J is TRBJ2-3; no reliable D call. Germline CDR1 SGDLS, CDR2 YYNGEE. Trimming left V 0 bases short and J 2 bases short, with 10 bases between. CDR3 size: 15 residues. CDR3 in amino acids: CASSVGQVITDTQYF. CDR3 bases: TGTGCCAGCAGCGTAGGGCAGGTCATCACAGATACGCAGTATTTT.

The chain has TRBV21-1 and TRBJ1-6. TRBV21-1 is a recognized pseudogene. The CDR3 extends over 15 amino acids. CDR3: CASSKEGSGEIPLHF. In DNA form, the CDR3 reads TGTGCCAGCAGCAAGGAGGGGAGCGGAGAGATACCCCTCCACTTT.

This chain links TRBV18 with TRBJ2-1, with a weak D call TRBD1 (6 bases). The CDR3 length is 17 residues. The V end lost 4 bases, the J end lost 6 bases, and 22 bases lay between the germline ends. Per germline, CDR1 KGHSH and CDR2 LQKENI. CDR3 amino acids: CASSLELAGATSNEQFF. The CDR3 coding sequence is TGTGCCAGCTCACTAGAATTGGCAGGGGCCACTTCCAATGAGCAGTTCTTC. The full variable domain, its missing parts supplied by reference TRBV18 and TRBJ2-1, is NAGVMQNPRHLVRRRGQEARLRCSPMKGHSHVYWYRQLPEEGLKFMVYLQKENIIDESGMPKERFSAEFPKEGPSILRIQQVVRGDSAAYFCASSLELAGATSNEQFFGPGTRLTVL.

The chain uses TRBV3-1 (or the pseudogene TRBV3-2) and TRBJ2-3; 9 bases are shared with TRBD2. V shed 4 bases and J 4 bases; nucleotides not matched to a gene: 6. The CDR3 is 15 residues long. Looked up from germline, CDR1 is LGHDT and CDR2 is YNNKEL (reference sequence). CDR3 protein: CASSRGSGGPDTQYF. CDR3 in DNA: TGTGCCAGCAGCCGAGGTAGCGGGGGCCCAGATACGCAGTATTTT.

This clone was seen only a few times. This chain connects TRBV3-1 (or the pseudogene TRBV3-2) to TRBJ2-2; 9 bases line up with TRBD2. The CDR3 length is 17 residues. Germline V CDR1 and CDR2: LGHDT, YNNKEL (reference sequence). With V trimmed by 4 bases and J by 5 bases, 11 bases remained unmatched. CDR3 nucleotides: TGTGCCAGCAGCCGGGATATCCTAGCGGGAAGGACCGGGGAGCTGTTTTTT. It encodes CASSRDILAGRTGELFF.

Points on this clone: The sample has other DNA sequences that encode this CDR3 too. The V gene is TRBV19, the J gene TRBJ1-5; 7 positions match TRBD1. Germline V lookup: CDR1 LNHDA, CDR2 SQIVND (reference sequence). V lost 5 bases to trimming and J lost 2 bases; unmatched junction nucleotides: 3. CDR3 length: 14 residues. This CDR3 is CASSATGGNQPQHF. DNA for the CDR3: TGTGCCAGTAGTGCCACAGGGGGCAATCAGCCCCAGCATTTT.

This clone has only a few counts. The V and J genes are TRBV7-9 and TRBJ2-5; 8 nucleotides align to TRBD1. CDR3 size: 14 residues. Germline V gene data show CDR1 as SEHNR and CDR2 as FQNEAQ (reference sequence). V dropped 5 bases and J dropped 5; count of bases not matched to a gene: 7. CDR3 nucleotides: TGTGCCAGCAGCCCCGGACAGGGAGGCGAGACCCAGTACTTC. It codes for CASSPGQGGETQYF.

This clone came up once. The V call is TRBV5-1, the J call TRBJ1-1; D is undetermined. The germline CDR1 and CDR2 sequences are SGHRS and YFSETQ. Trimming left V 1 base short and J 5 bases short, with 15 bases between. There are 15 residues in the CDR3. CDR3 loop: CASSLMRRGGTEAFF. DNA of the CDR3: TGCGCCAGCAGCTTGATGAGGCGGGGAGGGACTGAAGCTTTCTTT.

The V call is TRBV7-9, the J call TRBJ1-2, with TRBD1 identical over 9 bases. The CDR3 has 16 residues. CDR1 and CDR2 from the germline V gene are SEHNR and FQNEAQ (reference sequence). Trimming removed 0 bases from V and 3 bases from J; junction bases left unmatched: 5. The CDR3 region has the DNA TGTGCCAGCAGCTTAGCGGGACAGGGACCCCACTATGGCTACACCTTC. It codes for CASSLAGQGPHYGYTF.

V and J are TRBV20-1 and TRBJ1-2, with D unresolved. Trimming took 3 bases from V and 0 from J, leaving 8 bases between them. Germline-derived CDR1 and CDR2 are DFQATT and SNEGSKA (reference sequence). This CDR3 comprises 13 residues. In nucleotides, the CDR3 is TGCAGTGCTAGTTCACAGTCTAACTATGGCTACACCTTC. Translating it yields CSASSQSNYGYTF.

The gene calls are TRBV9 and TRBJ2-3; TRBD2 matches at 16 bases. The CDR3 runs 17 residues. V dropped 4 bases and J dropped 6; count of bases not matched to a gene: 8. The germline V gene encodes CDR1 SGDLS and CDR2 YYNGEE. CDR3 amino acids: CASSPGTSGRAADTQYF. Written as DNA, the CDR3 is TGTGCCAGCAGCCCGGGGACTAGCGGGAGGGCCGCGGATACGCAGTATTTT.

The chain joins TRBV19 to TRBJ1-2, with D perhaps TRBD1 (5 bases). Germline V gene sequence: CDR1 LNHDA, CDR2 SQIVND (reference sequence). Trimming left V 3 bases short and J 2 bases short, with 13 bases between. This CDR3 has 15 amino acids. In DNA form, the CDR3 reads TGTGCCAGTAGTATCCGAGACAGTAGAAACTATGGCTACACCTTC. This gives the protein CASSIRDSRNYGYTF.

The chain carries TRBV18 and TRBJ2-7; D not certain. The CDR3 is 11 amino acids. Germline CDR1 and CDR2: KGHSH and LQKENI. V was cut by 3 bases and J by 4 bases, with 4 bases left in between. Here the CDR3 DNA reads TGTGCCAGCTCACCTCGGTACGAGCAGTACTTC. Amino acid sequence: CASSPRYEQYF.

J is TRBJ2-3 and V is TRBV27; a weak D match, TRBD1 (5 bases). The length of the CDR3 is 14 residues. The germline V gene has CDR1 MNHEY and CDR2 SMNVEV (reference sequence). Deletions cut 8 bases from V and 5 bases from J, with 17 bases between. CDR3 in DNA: TGTGCCAGCTCCTCGGCAGGGCGGATAGATACGCAGTATTTT. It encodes CASSSAGRIDTQYF.

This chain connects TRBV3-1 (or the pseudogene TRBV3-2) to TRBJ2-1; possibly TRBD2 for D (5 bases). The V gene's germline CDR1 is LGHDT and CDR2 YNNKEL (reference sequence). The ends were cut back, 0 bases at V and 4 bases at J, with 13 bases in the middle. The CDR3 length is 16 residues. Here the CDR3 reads CASSQDPRLSYNEQFF. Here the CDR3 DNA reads TGTGCCAGCAGCCAAGATCCGCGACTATCATACAATGAGCAGTTCTTC.

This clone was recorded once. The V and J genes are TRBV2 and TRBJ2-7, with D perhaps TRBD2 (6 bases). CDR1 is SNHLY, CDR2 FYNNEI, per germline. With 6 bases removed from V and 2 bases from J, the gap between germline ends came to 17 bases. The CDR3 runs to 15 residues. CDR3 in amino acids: CASSAYGSSTYEQYF. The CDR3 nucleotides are TGTGCCAGCAGCGCCTACGGGAGTTCCACCTACGAGCAGTACTTC. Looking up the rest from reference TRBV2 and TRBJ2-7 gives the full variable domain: EPEVTQTPSHQVTQMGQEVILRCVPISNHLYFYWYRQILGQKVEFLVSFYNNEISEKSEIFDDQFSVERPDGSNFTLKIRSTKLEDSAMYFCASSAYGSSTYEQYFGPGTRLTVT.

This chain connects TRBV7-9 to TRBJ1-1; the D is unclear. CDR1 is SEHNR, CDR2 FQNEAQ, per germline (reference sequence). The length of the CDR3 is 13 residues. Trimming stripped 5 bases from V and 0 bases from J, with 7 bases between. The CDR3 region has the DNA TGTGCCAGCAGCCCCGACATGAACACTGAAGCTTTCTTT. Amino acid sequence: CASSPDMNTEAFF.

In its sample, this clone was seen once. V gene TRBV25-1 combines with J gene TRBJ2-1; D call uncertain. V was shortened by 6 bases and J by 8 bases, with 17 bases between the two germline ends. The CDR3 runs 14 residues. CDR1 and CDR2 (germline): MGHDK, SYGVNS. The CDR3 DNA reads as TGTGCCAGCAGCCGACTCCTAGTCATGGATGAGCAGTTCTTC. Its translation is CASSRLLVMDEQFF. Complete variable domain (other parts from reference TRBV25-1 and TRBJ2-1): EADIYQTPRYLVIGTGKKITLECSQTMGHDKMYWYQQDPGMELHLIHYSYGVNSTEKGDLSSESTVSRIRTEHFPLTLESARPSHTSQYLCASSRLLVMDEQFFGPGTRLTVL.

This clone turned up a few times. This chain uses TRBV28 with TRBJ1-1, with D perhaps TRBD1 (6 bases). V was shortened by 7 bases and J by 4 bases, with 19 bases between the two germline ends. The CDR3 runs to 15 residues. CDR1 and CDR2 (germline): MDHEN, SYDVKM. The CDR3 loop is CASTFTPGASTEAFF. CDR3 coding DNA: TGTGCCAGCACCTTCACTCCAGGGGCGAGCACTGAAGCTTTCTTT.

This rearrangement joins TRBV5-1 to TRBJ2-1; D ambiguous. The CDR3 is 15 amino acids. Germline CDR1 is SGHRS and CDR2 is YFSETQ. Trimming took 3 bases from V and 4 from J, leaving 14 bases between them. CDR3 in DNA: TGCGCCAGCAGCTCCAACTACGGTGAATACAATGAGCAGTTCTTC. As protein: CASSSNYGEYNEQFF.